Below are 8 T cell receptor beta chains sequenced from a single sample in a study of Graves' ophthalmopathy and Graves' hyperthyroidism. CDR3 regions of TCR beta were amplified from RNA transcripts. Following a first-round RT-PCR that used HTBI primers, a second-round multiplex PCR was carried out. TCRdb reprocessed the multiplex PCR reads with MiXCR, giving one entry per CDR3 protein. The sample has 580,000 or so distinct CDR3 sequences, less than 45% seen once. What was sequenced was peripheral blood or thyroid tissue (not recorded which). These receptors were taken from an adult man with Graves' hyperthyroidism.

This sequence joins TRBV15 and TRBJ1-2; the match to TRBD1 covers 9 bases. The CDR3 sequence is 14 residues long. V shed 6 bases, J shed 8 bases, and the junction held 10 bases outside the gene matches. The V gene's germline CDR1 is LNHNV and CDR2 YYDKDF (reference sequence). The CDR3 reads CATSTGTGRGGYTF. The CDR3 nucleotides are TGTGCCACCAGTACCGGGACAGGGAGGGGAGGCTACACCTTC.

This clonotype has ten or more counts. The rearrangement uses TRBV5-8 and TRBJ1-2; D unresolved. The CDR3 extends over 12 amino acids. Germline values: CDR1 SGHTS, CDR2 YDEGEE. The V end was cut by 0 bases, the J end by 6 bases, with 6 bases between. Written as DNA, the CDR3 is TGTGCCAGCAGCTTGGGCGCGGATGGCTACACCTTC. As protein: CASSLGADGYTF.

The CDR3 bases are TGTGCCAGCAGATTACCTTTTAGACTAGCGGGGGCCCCGTACGAGCAGTACTTC. As protein: CASRLPFRLAGAPYEQYF. The rearrangement links TRBV25-1 to TRBJ2-7; 12 nucleotides line up with TRBD2. The V gene end was trimmed by 6 bases and the J gene end by 4 bases; junction bases not matched to a gene: 16. Germline loops: CDR1 MGHDK, CDR2 SYGVNS. This CDR3 contains 18 residues.

There are many counts of this clonotype. V and J are TRBV9 and TRBJ1-2; 9 bases fit TRBD1. The germline CDR1 and CDR2 sequences are SGDLS and YYNGEE. This CDR3 contains 15 residues. Unmatched junction bases numbered 7, after V lost 3 bases and J lost 4 bases. Here the CDR3 reads CASSASGTGSYGYTF. Here the CDR3 DNA reads TGTGCCAGCAGCGCCTCCGGGACAGGGTCCTATGGCTACACCTTC.

The rearrangement uses TRBV29-1 and TRBJ1-4; D unclear. The CDR3 totals 13 residues. Germline V gives CDR1 SQVTM, CDR2 ANQGSEA. The ends were cut back, 0 bases at V and 4 bases at J, with 6 bases in the middle. This chain's CDR3 is CSVEERDNEKLFF. The CDR3 DNA reads as TGCAGCGTTGAAGAACGTGATAATGAAAAACTGTTTTTT.

In this sample, this clonotype turned up a few times. The chain joins TRBV7-2 to TRBJ2-1, with D possibly TRBD1 on 5 matching bases. The CDR3 covers 13 residues. The germline V gene encodes CDR1 SGHTA and CDR2 FQGNSA. Trimming cost V 5 bases and J 4 bases, with 9 bases left between them. This CDR3 is CASSPRAYNEQFF. DNA of the CDR3: TGTGCCAGCAGCCCCAGGGCTTACAATGAGCAGTTCTTC.

This chain connects TRBV7-2 to TRBJ1-6, with TRBD1 matching 8 bases. The CDR3 totals 17 residues. J gave up 6 bases and V 5 bases, and 12 bases lay outside the gene matches. Germline loops: CDR1 SGHTA, CDR2 FQGNSA. CDR3 in amino acids: CASSHAGQGGGNSPLHF. In DNA form, the CDR3 reads TGTGCCAGCAGCCACGCCGGACAGGGAGGGGGTAATTCACCCCTCCACTTT.

This chain links TRBV9 with TRBJ2-2; D remains ambiguous. Trimming shortened V by 3 bases and J by 4 bases, and 19 bases separated the two germline ends. CDR3 length: 17 residues. Germline CDR1 reads SGDLS; CDR2 reads YYNGEE. CDR3 DNA: TGTGCCAGCAGCGAACTCAATATGGGGTTTGGCACCGGGGAGCTGTTTTTT. Translation gives CASSELNMGFGTGELFF.